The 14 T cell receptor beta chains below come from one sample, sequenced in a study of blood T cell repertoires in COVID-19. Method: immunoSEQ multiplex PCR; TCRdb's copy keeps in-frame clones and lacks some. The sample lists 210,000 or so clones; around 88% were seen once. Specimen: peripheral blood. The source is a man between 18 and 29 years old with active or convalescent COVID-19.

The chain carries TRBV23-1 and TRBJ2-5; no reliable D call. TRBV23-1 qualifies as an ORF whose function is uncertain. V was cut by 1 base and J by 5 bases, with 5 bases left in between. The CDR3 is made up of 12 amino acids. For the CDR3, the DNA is TGCGCCAGCAGTCAATTCTTGGAGACCCAGTACTTC. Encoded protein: CASSQFLETQYF.

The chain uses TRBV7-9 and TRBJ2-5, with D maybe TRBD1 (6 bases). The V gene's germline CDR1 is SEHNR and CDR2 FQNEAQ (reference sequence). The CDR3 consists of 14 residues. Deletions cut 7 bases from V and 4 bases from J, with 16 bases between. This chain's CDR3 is CASTVGAARETQYF. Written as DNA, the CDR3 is TGTGCCAGCACCGTGGGGGCTGCTAGAGAGACCCAGTACTTC.

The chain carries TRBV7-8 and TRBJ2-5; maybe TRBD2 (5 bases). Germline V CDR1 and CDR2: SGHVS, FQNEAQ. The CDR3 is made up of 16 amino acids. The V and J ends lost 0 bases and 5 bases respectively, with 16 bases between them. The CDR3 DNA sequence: TGTGCCAGCAGCTTAGCAACAGCGCCTCCGGGGGAGACCCAGTACTTC. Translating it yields CASSLATAPPGETQYF. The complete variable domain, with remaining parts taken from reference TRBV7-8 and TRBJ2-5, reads GAGVSQSPRYKVAKRGQDVALRCDPISGHVSLFWYQQALGQGPEFLTYFQNEAQLDKSGLPSDRFFAERPEGSVSTLKIQRTQQEDSAVYLCASSLATAPPGETQYFGPGTRLLVL.

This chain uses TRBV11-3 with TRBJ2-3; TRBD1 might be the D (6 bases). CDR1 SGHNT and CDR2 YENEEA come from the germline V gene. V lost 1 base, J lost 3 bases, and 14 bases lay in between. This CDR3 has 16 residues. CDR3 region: CASSLGAGVSTDTQYF. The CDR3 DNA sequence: TGTGCCAGCAGCTTAGGGGCAGGGGTTTCAACAGATACGCAGTATTTT.

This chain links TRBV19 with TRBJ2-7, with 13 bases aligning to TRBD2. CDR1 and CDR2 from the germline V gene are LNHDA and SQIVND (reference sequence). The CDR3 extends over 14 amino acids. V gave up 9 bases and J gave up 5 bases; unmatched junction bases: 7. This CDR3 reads CARAEGLAGNEQYF. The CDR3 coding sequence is TGTGCCAGAGCCGAGGGACTAGCGGGGAACGAGCAGTACTTC.

The DNA for the CDR3 is TGTGCCACCAGTGATGGTGGACAGGGGGTTTTAGGGACTGAAGCTTTCTTT. Translated, it gives CATSDGGQGVLGTEAFF. The V and J genes are TRBV24-1 and TRBJ1-1; 10 bases are shared with TRBD1. The CDR3 length is 17 residues. Germline V CDR1 and CDR2: KGHDR, SFDVKD. Trimming cost V 3 bases and J 5 bases; bases outside gene matches: 11.

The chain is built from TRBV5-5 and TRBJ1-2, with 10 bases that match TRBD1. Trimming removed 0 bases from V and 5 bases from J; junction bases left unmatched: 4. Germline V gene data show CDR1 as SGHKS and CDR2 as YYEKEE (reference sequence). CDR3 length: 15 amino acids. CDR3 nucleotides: TGTGCCAGCAGCTTGGGGGACAGGGGATCGTATGGCTACACCTTC. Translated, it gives CASSLGDRGSYGYTF.

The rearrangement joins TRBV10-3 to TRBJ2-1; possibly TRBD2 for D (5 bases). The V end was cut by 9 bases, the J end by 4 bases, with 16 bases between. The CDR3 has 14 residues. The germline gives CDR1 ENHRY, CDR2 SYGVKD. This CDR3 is CAMKADPPYNEQFF. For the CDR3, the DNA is TGTGCCATGAAAGCGGACCCACCTTACAATGAGCAGTTCTTC.

CDR3 loop: CASSVPGQGVSPLHF. The CDR3 coding sequence is TGTGCCAGCAGCGTCCCGGGACAGGGGGTTTCACCCCTCCACTTT. This chain links TRBV5-6 with TRBJ1-6; 11 bases match TRBD1. V was clipped by 4 bases and J by 9 bases; unmatched bases: 6. The CDR3 covers 15 residues. CDR1 SGHDT and CDR2 YYEEEE come from the germline V gene. Full variable domain (outside the CDR3, taken from reference TRBV5-6 and TRBJ1-6): DAGVTQSPTHLIKTRGQQVTLRCSPKSGHDTVSWYQQALGQGPQFIFQYYEEEERQRGNFPDRFSGHQFPNYSSELNVNALLLGDSALYLCASSVPGQGVSPLHFGNGTRLTVT.

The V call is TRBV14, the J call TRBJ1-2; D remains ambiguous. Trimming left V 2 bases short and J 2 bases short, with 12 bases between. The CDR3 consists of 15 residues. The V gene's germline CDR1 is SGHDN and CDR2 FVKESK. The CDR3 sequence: CASSQLRGSNYGYTF. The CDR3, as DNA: TGTGCCAGCAGCCAACTGCGGGGTTCGAACTATGGCTACACCTTC.

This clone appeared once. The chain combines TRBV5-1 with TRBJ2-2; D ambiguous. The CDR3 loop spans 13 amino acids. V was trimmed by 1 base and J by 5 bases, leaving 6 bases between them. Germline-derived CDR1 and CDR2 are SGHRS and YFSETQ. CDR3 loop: CASSLTGTGELFF. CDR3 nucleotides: TGCGCCAGCAGCTTGACCGGGACCGGGGAGCTGTTTTTT.

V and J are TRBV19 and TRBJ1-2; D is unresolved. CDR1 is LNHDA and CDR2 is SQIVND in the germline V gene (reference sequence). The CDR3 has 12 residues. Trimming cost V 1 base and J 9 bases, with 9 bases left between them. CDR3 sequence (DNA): TGTGCCAGTAGTATAGGGGCAGGAAGCTACACCTTC. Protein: CASSIGAGSYTF.

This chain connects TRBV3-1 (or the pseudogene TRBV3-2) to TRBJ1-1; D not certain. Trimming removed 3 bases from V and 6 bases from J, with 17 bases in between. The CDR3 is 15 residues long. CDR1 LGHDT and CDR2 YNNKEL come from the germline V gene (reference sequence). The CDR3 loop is CASSHGSLGRPEAFF. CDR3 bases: TGTGCCAGCAGCCATGGATCTTTGGGGAGGCCTGAAGCTTTCTTT.

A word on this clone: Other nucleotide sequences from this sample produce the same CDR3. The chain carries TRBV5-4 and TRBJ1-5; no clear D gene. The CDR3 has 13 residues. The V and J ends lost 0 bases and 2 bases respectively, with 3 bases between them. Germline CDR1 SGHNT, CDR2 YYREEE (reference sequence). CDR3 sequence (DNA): TGTGCCAGCAGCTTGGCAGGCAATCAGCCCCAGCATTTT. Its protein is CASSLAGNQPQHF.